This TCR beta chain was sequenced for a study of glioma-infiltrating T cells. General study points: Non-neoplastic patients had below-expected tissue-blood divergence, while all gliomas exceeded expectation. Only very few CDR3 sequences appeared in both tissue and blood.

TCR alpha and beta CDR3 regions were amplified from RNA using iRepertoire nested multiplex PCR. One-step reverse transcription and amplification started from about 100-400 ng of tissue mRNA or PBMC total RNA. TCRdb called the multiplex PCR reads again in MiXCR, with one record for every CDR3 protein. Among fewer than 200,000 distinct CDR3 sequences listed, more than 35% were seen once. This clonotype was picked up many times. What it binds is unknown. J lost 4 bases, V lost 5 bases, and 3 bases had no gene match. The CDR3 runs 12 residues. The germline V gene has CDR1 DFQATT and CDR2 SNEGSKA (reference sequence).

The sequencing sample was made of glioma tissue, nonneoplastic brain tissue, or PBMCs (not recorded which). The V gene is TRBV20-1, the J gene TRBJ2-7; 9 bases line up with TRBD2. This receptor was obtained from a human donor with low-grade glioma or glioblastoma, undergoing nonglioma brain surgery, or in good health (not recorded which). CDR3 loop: CSAVSGSYEQYF. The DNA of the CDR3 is TGCAGTGCTGTTAGCGGGAGTTACGAGCAGTACTTC.